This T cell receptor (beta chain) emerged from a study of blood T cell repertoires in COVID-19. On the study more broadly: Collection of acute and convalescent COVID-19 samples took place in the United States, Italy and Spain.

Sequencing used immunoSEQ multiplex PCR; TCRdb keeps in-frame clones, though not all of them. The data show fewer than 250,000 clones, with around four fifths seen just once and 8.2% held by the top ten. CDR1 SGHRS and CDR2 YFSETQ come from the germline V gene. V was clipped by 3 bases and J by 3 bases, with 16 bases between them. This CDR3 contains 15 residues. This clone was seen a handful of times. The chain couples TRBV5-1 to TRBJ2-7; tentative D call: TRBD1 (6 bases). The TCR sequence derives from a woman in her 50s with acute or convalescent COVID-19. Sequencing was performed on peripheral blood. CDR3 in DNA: TGCGCCAGCAGCTGGGACCAGGGGTCGGACTACGAGCAGTACTTC. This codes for CASSWDQGSDYEQYF.